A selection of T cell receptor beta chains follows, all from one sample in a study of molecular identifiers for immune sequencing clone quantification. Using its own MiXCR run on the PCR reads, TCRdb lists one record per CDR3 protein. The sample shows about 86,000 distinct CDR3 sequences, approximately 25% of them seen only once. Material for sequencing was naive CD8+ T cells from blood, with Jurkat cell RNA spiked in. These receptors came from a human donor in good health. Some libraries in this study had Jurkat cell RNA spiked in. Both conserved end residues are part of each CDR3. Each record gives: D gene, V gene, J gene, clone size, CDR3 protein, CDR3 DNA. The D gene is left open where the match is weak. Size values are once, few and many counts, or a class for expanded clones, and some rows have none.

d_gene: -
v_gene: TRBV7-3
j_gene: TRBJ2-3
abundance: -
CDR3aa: CASSQGYQLHTDTQYF
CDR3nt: TGTGCCAGCAGCCAGGGGTATCAACTACACACAGATACGCAGTATTTT

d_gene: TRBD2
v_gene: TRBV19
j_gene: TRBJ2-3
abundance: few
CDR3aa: CASRRLADRDTQYF
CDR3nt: TGTGCCAGTAGGCGACTAGCGGATAGAGATACGCAGTATTTT

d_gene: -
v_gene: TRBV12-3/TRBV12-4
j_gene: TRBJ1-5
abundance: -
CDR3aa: CASSLWVVNQPQHF
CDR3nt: TGTGCCAGCAGCCTCTGGGTGGTCAATCAGCCCCAGCATTTT

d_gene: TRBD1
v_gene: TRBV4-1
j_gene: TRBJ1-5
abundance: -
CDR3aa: CASSQEPGQLNQPQHF
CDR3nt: TGCGCCAGCAGCCAGGAACCGGGACAGCTTAATCAGCCCCAGCATTTT

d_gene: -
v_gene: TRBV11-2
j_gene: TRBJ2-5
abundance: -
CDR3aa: CASSPTPQETQYF
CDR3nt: TGTGCCAGCAGCCCGACCCCCCAAGAGACCCAGTACTTC

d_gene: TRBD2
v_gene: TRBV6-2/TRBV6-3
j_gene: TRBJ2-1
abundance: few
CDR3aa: CASSLAGGPEQFF
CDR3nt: TGTGCCAGCAGCTTAGCGGGGGGGCCAGAGCAGTTCTTC

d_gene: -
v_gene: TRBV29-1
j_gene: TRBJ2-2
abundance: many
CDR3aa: CSVEVLNTGELFF
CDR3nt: TGCAGCGTTGAAGTACTCAACACCGGGGAGCTGTTTTTT

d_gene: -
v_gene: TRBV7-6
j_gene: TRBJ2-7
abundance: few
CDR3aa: CASSLNSAYERYF
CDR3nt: TGTGCCAGCAGCTTGAACAGCGCCTACGAGCGGTACTTC

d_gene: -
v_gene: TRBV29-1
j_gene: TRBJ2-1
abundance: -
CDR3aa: CSVPRLEEYNEQFF
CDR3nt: TGCAGCGTTCCTAGACTAGAGGAGTACAATGAGCAGTTCTTC

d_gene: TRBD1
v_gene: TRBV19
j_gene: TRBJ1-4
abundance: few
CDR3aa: CASGFGTGPNEKLFF
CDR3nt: TGTGCCAGTGGATTTGGGACAGGGCCTAATGAAAAACTGTTTTTT

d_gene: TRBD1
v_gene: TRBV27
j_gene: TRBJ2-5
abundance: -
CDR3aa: CASSPGAGGYPSDQYF
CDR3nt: TGTGCCAGCAGTCCAGGGGCAGGGGGCTATCCCTCCGACCAGTACTTC

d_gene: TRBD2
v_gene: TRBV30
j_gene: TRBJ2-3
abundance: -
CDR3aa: CAWSVQGLAASADTQYF
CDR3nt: TGTGCCTGGAGTGTACAGGGACTAGCGGCTAGCGCAGATACGCAGTATTTT

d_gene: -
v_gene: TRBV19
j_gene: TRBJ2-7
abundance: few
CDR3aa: CASSPAGYEQYF
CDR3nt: TGTGCCAGTAGCCCGGCGGGCTACGAGCAGTACTTC

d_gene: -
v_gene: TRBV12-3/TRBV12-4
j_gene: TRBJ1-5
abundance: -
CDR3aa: CASSYWVDQPQHF
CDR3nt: TGTGCCAGCAGTTATTGGGTAGATCAGCCCCAGCATTTT

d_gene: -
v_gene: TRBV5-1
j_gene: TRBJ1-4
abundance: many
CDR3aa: CASSLTPETDFNEKLFF
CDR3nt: TGCGCCAGCAGCTTGACCCCCGAGACGGATTTTAATGAAAAACTGTTTTTT

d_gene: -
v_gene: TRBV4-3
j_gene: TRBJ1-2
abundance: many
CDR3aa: CASSPETVSNYGYTF
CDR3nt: TGCGCCAGCAGCCCAGAGACAGTTTCTAACTATGGCTACACCTTC

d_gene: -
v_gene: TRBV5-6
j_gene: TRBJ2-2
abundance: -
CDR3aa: CASRQGSGELFF
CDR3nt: TGTGCCAGCAGACAGGGATCCGGGGAGCTGTTTTTT

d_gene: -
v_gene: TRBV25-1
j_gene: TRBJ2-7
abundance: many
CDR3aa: CASGPLWEQYF
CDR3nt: TGTGCCAGCGGCCCCCTATGGGAGCAGTACTTC

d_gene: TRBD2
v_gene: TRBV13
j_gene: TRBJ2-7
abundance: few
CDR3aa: CASSLSTTSGRYEQYF
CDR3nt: TGTGCCAGCAGCTTAAGCACGACTAGCGGGAGGTACGAGCAGTACTTC

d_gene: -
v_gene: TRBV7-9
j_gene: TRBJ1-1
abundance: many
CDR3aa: CASSLVGSYTEAFF
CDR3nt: TGTGCCAGCAGCTTAGTCGGTTCTTACACTGAAGCTTTCTTT

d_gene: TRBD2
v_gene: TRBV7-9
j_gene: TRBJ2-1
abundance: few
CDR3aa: CASSNGLAPNEQFF
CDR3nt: TGTGCCAGCAGCAACGGACTAGCCCCCAATGAGCAGTTCTTC

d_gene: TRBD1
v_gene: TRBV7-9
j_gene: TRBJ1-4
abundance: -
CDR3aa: CASSPDREREKLLF
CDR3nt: TGTGCCAGCAGCCCAGACAGGGAAAGAGAAAAACTGCTTTTT

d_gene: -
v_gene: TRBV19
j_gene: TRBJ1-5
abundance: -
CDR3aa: CATRVGRVSNQPQHF
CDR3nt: TGTGCCACCCGGGTGGGAAGAGTGAGCAATCAGCCCCAGCATTTT

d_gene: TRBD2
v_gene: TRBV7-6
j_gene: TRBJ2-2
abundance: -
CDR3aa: CASSILLAGGPITGELFF
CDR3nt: TGTGCCAGCAGCATTTTACTAGCGGGGGGGCCCATCACCGGGGAGCTGTTTTTT

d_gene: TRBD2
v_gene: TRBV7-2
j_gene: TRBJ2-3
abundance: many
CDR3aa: CASSASSGDTQYF
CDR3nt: TGTGCCAGCTCCGCTTCTAGCGGAGATACGCAGTATTTT

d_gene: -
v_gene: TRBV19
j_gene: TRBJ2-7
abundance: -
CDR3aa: CASSWAVGYEQYF
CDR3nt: TGTGCCAGTAGTTGGGCTGTAGGCTACGAGCAGTACTTC

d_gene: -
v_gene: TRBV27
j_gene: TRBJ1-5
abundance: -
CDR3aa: CASSFNGDGQPQHF
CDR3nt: TGTGCCAGCAGTTTTAATGGGGACGGGCAGCCCCAGCATTTT

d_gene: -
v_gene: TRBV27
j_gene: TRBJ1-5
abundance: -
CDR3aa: CASSSSGALYSNQPQHF
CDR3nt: TGTGCCAGCAGTTCCTCCGGGGCCCTTTATAGCAATCAGCCCCAGCATTTT

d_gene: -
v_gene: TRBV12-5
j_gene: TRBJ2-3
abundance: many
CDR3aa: CASGAGDTQYF
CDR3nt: TGTGCTAGTGGTGCCGGGGATACGCAGTATTTT

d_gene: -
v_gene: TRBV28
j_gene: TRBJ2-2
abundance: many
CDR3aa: CASSPPTVQPTGELFF
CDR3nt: TGTGCCAGCAGTCCACCCACGGTCCAACCCACCGGGGAGCTGTTTTTT

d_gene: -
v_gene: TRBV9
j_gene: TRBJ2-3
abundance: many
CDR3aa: CASSVDGASDTQYF
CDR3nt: TGTGCCAGCAGCGTGGACGGAGCATCAGATACGCAGTATTTT

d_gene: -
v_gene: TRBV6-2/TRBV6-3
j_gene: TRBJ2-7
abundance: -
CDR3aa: CASSYSISEQQIYEQYF
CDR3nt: TGTGCCAGCAGTTACTCGATTAGTGAACAGCAGATCTACGAGCAGTACTTC

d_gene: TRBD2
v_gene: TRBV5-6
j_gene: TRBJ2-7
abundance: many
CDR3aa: CASSLGGRAGEQYF
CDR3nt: TGTGCCAGCAGCTTGGGCGGGAGGGCCGGGGAGCAGTACTTC

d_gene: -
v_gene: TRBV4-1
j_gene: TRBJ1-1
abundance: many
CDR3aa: CASSQDEEGPNTEAFF
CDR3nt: TGCGCCAGCAGCCAAGATGAGGAGGGCCCAAACACTGAAGCTTTCTTT

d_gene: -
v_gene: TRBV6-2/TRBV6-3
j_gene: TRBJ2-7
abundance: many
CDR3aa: CASSVRETYEQYF
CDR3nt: TGTGCCAGCAGTGTCCGGGAGACCTACGAGCAGTACTTC

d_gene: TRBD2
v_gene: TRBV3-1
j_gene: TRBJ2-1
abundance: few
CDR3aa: CASSQDRGLAGHNEQFF
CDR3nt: TGTGCCAGCAGCCAAGATCGGGGACTAGCGGGACACAATGAGCAGTTCTTC

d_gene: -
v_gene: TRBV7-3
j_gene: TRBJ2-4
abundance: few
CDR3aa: CASSLRDGLNWQPSKNIQYF
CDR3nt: TGTGCCAGCAGCTTAAGGGATGGTTTAAACTGGCAGCCTTCCAAAAACATTCAGTACTTC

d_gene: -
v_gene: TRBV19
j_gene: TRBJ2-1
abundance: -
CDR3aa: CASSIGRGTPPYNEQFF
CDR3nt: TGTGCCAGTAGTATAGGCCGGGGGACCCCTCCCTACAATGAGCAGTTCTTC

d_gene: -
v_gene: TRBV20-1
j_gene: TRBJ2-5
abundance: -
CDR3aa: CSASLAAREETQYF
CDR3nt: TGCAGTGCTAGCCTGGCGGCCAGGGAAGAGACCCAGTACTTC

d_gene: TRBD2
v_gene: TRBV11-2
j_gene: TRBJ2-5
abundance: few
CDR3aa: CASSSISGPQETQYF
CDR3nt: TGTGCCAGCAGCTCCATTAGCGGGCCTCAAGAGACCCAGTACTTC

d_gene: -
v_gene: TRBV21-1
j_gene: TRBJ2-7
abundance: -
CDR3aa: CASSMPYEQYF
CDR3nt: TGTGCCAGCAGCATGCCCTACGAGCAGTACTTC

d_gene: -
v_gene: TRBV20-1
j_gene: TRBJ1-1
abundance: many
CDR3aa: CSARGGSKPEAFF
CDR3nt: TGCAGTGCTAGAGGGGGCAGTAAACCTGAAGCTTTCTTT

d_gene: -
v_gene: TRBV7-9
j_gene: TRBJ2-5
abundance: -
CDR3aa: CASSLTTSRLETQYF
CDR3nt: TGTGCCAGCAGCCTAACAACTAGCCGGCTGGAGACCCAGTACTTC

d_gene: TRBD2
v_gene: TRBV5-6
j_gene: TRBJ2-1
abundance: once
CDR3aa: CASSSRENPYEQFF
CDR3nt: TGTGCCAGCAGCTCGCGGGAGAACCCATACGAGCAGTTCTTC

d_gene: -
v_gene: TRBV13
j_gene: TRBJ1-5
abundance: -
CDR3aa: CASSLGPPRANQPQPF
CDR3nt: TGTGCCAGCAGCCTAGGCCCCCCTCGGGCCAATCAGCCCCAGCCTTTT

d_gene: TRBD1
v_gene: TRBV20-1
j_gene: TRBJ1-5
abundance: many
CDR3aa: CSAESPGQGVYGNQPQHF
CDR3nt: TGCAGTGCTGAGAGCCCGGGACAGGGGGTATACGGCAATCAGCCCCAGCATTTT

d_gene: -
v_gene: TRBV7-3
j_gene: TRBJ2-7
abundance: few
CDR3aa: CASSQEVYSEQYF
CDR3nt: TGTGCCAGCAGCCAGGAAGTATACAGCGAGCAGTACTTC

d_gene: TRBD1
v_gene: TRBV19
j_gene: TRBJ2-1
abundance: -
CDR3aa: CASSDRDRGIDEQFF
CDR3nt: TGTGCCAGTAGTGACCGGGACAGGGGGATCGATGAGCAGTTCTTC

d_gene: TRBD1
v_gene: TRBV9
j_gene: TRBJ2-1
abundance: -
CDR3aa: CASGTTGTGGLGEQFF
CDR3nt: TGTGCCAGCGGCACCACCGGGACAGGGGGCTTGGGTGAGCAGTTCTTC

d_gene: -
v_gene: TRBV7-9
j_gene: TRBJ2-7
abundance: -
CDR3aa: CASSWGTPPSYEQYF
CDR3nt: TGTGCCAGCAGCTGGGGGACACCGCCGTCCTACGAGCAGTACTTC

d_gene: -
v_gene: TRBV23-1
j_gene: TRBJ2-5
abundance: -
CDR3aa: CASSQSVSRMKATQYF
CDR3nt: TGCGCCAGCAGTCAATCAGTCAGTCGAATGAAAGCGACCCAGTACTTC

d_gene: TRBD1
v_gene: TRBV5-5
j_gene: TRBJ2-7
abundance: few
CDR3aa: CASSLEGAHYEQYF
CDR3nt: TGTGCCAGCAGCTTGGAGGGGGCCCACTACGAGCAGTACTTC

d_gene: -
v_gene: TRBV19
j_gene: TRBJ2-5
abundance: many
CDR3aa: CASSIVRTNQETQYF
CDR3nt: TGTGCCAGTAGTATAGTTAGGACCAACCAAGAGACCCAGTACTTC

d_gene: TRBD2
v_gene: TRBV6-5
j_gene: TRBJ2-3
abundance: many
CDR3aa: CASRLSGGSTDTQYF
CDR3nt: TGTGCCAGCAGACTCAGCGGGGGGTCCACAGATACGCAGTATTTT